Listed below are T cell receptor beta chains from one sample, sequenced in a study of CD8 T cells in ankylosing spondylitis. A single record per CDR3 protein comes from TCRdb applying MiXCR to the 5' RACE reads. This sample has 350,000 or so distinct CDR3 sequences, with roughly 8% found just once. The sequenced material came from blood, either unsorted or a sorted T cell fraction (not recorded which). The receptors stem from a male donor with ankylosing spondylitis. The CDR3 runs from the conserved cysteine through the conserved F or W.

j_gene,v_gene,CDR3aa
TRBJ2-1,TRBV6-2/TRBV6-3,CASSPRLEQFF
TRBJ1-1,TRBV10-3,CATTLGSDTEAFF
TRBJ1-5,TRBV21-1,CASSKAGGPSPQHF
TRBJ2-7,TRBV5-6,CASSSPRGGTSGGPLGYEQYF
TRBJ1-4,TRBV29-1,CSVGGRRNEKLFF
TRBJ1-4,TRBV5-1,CASRRDRGINEKLFF
TRBJ2-7,TRBV3-1,CASSRITSGSSYEQYF
TRBJ1-5,TRBV9,CASSGNTYQPQHF
TRBJ1-1,TRBV3-1,CASSQIPGDTEAFF
TRBJ2-4,TRBV10-3,CAISELQGIQYF
TRBJ2-2,TRBV5-1,CASLQGANTGELFF
TRBJ2-1,TRBV28,CASTSGLDGYEQFF
TRBJ2-1,TRBV28,CASNTRGGSGDEQFF
TRBJ1-4,TRBV20-1,CSAENGGGEKLFF
TRBJ2-1,TRBV19,CASSIILAGNNEQFF
TRBJ1-2,TRBV27,CASSLLAGANYGYTF
TRBJ1-6,TRBV4-2,CASSRSGGSSYNSPLHF
TRBJ2-1,TRBV12-3/TRBV12-4,CASRSLLKDNEQFF
TRBJ2-1,TRBV5-5,CASSLIQSSYNEQFF
TRBJ2-7,TRBV28,CASGLSYEQYF
TRBJ2-1,TRBV28,CASSLAGGPSPYNEQFF
TRBJ2-1,TRBV4-2,CASSQDRVQYNEQFF